Each of the 27 T cell receptor beta chains below was sequenced from the same sample in a study of cytomegalovirus exposure and HLA in healthy donors. PCR involved 60 Vbeta and 13 Jbeta primers. Libraries were prepared by immunoSEQ multiplex PCR; TCRdb keeps only in-frame clonotypes and omits some of them. This sample carries 160,000 or so clones, around 75% of them seen once, and the ten largest clones take around 2.5%. Sequenced sample: PBMCs. The receptors shown here come from a female donor in good health and CMV-seronegative.

As for this clone: The germline gene is not matched at one end of the junction; a read error may be the cause. In the same sample, other DNA sequences code for this CDR3. V gene TRBV9 combines with J gene TRBJ2-6; D possibly corresponds to TRBD2 (6 bases). The CDR3 is 20 residues long. CDR1 SGDLS and CDR2 YYNGEE come from the germline V gene. The CDR3 nucleotides read TGTGCCAGCAGCTTCCATTCCGGGGGAAGGTGGATTTCTGGGGCCAACGTCCTGACCTTC. It encodes CASSFHSGGRWISGANVLTF.

About this clone itself: The junction departs from germline at one end; a sequencing error may be responsible. The chain links TRBV18 to TRBJ2-3, with D possibly TRBD1 on 5 matching bases. The CDR3 runs to 12 residues. The germline V gene encodes CDR1 KGHSH and CDR2 LQKENI. The CDR3 coding sequence is TGTGCCAGCTCACCCCCCCAGGGCCCACTAACTTTT. It encodes CASSPPQGPLTF.

This rearrangement joins TRBV7-3 to TRBJ2-3; D unresolved. The V and J ends lost 3 bases and 3 bases respectively, with 4 bases between them. Germline V gene data show CDR1 as SGHTA and CDR2 as FQGTGA. The CDR3 length is 12 residues. In DNA, the CDR3 is TGTGCCAGCAGCTTGCGAACAGATACGCAGTATTTT. Protein sequence: CASSLRTDTQYF.

The V call is TRBV9, the J call TRBJ1-2, with 8 bases identical to TRBD1. After removal of 2 bases from V and 4 bases from J, the junction contained 7 bases not matched to a gene. The CDR3 has 15 residues. Looked up from germline, CDR1 is SGDLS and CDR2 is YYNGEE. The chain's CDR3 is CASSVGSQGGYGYTF. CDR3 sequence (DNA): TGTGCCAGCAGCGTGGGCTCACAGGGGGGCTATGGCTACACCTTC. Combining the CDR3 with reference TRBV9 and TRBJ1-2 gives the whole variable domain DSGVTQTPKHLITATGQRVTLRCSPRSGDLSVYWYQQSLDQGLQFLIQYYNGEERAKGNILERFSAQQFPDLHSELNLSSLELGDSALYFCASSVGSQGGYGYTFGSGTRLTVV.

This rearrangement joins TRBV7-6 to TRBJ2-6, with D hard to call. CDR1 is SGHVS, CDR2 FNYEAQ, per germline. V gave up 0 bases and J gave up 2 bases, with 14 bases separating them. There are 18 residues in the CDR3. The CDR3 bases are TGTGCCAGCAGCTTAGCTCCAGTTTTAACAGCTGGGGCCAACGTCCTGACTTTC. It yields the protein CASSLAPVLTAGANVLTF.

The chain combines TRBV7-3 with TRBJ2-3, with 8 bases aligning to TRBD2. Germline CDR1 is SGHTA and CDR2 is FQGTGA. The CDR3 has 14 residues. V lost 5 bases, J lost 5 bases, and 6 bases stayed unmatched. CDR3 loop: CASSPAGAIDTQYF. The CDR3 DNA reads TGTGCCAGCAGCCCAGCGGGAGCGATAGATACGCAGTATTTT.

This rearrangement joins TRBV4-2 to TRBJ1-4, with a possible D match to TRBD1 (5 bases). The CDR3 has 16 residues. CDR1 and CDR2 from the germline V gene are LGHNA and YNFKEQ. Trimming stripped 0 bases from V and 8 bases from J, with 16 bases between. Here the CDR3 DNA reads TGTGCCAGCAGCCAAGATGGAGCCCAGGGAAAGGAAAAACTGTTTTTT. Protein: CASSQDGAQGKEKLFF.

V usage is TRBV15 and J usage is TRBJ1-1, with D unresolved. V was trimmed by 1 base and J by 3 bases, leaving 9 bases between them. The germline gives CDR1 LNHNV, CDR2 YYDKDF (reference sequence). The CDR3 totals 14 residues. CDR3 DNA sequence: TGTGCCACCAGCAGAGTAAGCCGGGACACTGAAGCTTTCTTT. It is translated as CATSRVSRDTEAFF.

V and J are TRBV2 and TRBJ2-5; D is unclear. V was trimmed by 7 bases and J by 11 bases, leaving 14 bases between them. CDR3 length: 11 residues. CDR1 and CDR2 from the germline V gene are SNHLY and FYNNEI. This CDR3 is CASNTPLEQYF. CDR3 nucleotides: TGTGCCAGCAACACCCCCCTAGAGCAGTACTTC.

The chain links TRBV6-5 to TRBJ1-4, with 7 positions matching TRBD1. The trim removed 2 bases at V and 9 bases at J, leaving 12 bases unmatched. Germline CDR1 MNHEY, CDR2 SVGAGI. The CDR3 length is 16 residues. The CDR3 nucleotides read TGTGCCAGCAGTTACGGAGGAACAGGGGCCGGAAAAAAACTGTTTTTT. Translation gives CASSYGGTGAGKKLFF.

This chain's CDR3 is CASSQDDVRSGGPRGRTQYF. CDR3 sequence (DNA): TGCGCCAGCAGCCAAGATGACGTAAGGAGTGGGGGCCCACGGGGACGGACCCAGTACTTC. The rearrangement links TRBV4-1 to TRBJ2-5, with D possibly TRBD1 on 6 matching bases. This CDR3 is 20 amino acids long. Trimming shortened V by 0 bases and J by 7 bases, and 30 bases separated the two germline ends. Per the germline V gene, CDR1 is MGHRA and CDR2 is YSYEKL.

Only a few counts were recorded for this clone. The chain employs TRBV2 and TRBJ1-2; 7 nucleotides align to TRBD1. The CDR3 has 15 amino acids. Germline CDR1 reads SNHLY; CDR2 reads FYNNEI. The ends lost 0 bases at V and 4 bases at J; junction bases unmatched: 5. The CDR3, as DNA: TGTGCCAGCAGTGAAGCTAACACAGGGGTCTATGGCTACACCTTC. Its translation is CASSEANTGVYGYTF.

This clone turned up a few times. This rearrangement joins TRBV18 to TRBJ2-2; tentatively, D is TRBD1 (6 bases). Germline CDR1 and CDR2: KGHSH and LQKENI. The V and J ends lost 6 bases and 3 bases respectively, with 11 bases between them. The CDR3 spans 14 residues. This CDR3 is CASSLGQYTGELFF. In DNA, the CDR3 is TGTGCCAGCTCCCTTGGACAGTACACCGGGGAGCTGTTTTTT.

This chain joins TRBV4-2 and TRBJ1-2; unclear D gene. The germline gives CDR1 LGHNA, CDR2 YNFKEQ. V was cut by 1 base and J by 6 bases, with 3 bases left in between. The CDR3 consists of 11 residues. CDR3 sequence (DNA): TGTGCCAGCAGCCAAGTAGATGGCTACACCTTC. Its protein product is CASSQVDGYTF.

This clone appeared a few times. The rearrangement links TRBV6-5 to TRBJ1-1; D remains ambiguous. This CDR3 has 13 residues. With 5 bases removed from V and 2 bases from J, the gap between germline ends came to 9 bases. CDR1 and CDR2 (germline): MNHEY, SVGAGI. The CDR3 coding sequence is TGTGCCAGCAGTCGAAAGCTAAACACTGAAGCTTTCTTT. It encodes CASSRKLNTEAFF.

The genes are TRBV4-3 and TRBJ2-3; no clear D gene. Trimming took 0 bases from V and 0 from J, leaving 7 bases between them. The CDR3 extends over 15 amino acids. Germline CDR1 is LGHNA and CDR2 is YSLEER. The CDR3 sequence: CASSQDGRSTDTQYF. CDR3 DNA: TGCGCCAGCAGCCAAGATGGCAGAAGCACAGATACGCAGTATTTT.

This clone was seen once. V gene TRBV7-2 combines with J gene TRBJ2-5; 7 bases align to TRBD1. Germline-derived CDR1 and CDR2 are SGHTA and FQGNSA. The junction had 17 bases not matched to a gene; V was cut back by 1 base and J by 9 bases. The CDR3 extends over 17 amino acids. The CDR3 nucleotides read TGTGCCAGCAGCTTAGTTAGGGACAGCTATTTGGAGTTGGCCCAGTACTTC. Amino acid sequence: CASSLVRDSYLELAQYF.

The chain joins TRBV27 to TRBJ2-3, with 14 bases lining up with TRBD2. V gave up 6 bases and J gave up 5 bases; unmatched junction bases: 7. Per germline, CDR1 MNHEY and CDR2 SMNVEV (reference sequence). The CDR3 is 16 residues long. CDR3 protein: CASSPRLAGGGDTQYF. In DNA, the CDR3 is TGTGCCAGCAGCCCCCGACTAGCGGGAGGGGGAGATACGCAGTATTTT.

This rearrangement joins TRBV12-5 to TRBJ1-4; 8 nucleotides agree with TRBD1. Germline values: CDR1 LGHNT, CDR2 FRNRAP. The CDR3 runs 14 residues. V gave up 1 base and J gave up 10 bases; unmatched junction bases: 5. The CDR3 DNA reads TGTGCTAGTGGTTTGGGGGGACAGGATGGAAAACTGTTTTTT. It codes for CASGLGGQDGKLFF.

The chain employs TRBV27 and TRBJ1-1; D remains ambiguous. The V and J ends lost 2 bases and 0 bases respectively, with 16 bases between them. The CDR3 extends over 17 amino acids. Germline V gives CDR1 MNHEY, CDR2 SMNVEV (reference sequence). The CDR3 sequence: CASSLRQRAALNTEAFF. CDR3 nucleotides: TGTGCCAGCAGTTTACGCCAGAGGGCTGCCTTGAACACTGAAGCTTTCTTT.

V gene TRBV11-2 combines with J gene TRBJ2-5; TRBD1 agrees at 7 bases. With V trimmed by 5 bases and J by 4 bases, 4 bases remained unmatched. CDR3 size: 13 residues. Germline-derived CDR1 and CDR2 are SGHAT and FQNNGV. As DNA, the CDR3 is TGTGCCAGCAGCCTGACAGGGCCAGAGACCCAGTACTTC. Its translation is CASSLTGPETQYF.

This clone has a handful of counts. The V gene is TRBV27, the J gene TRBJ1-5; weak D call: TRBD1 (6 bases). V dropped 6 bases and J dropped 0 bases, with 12 bases sitting between them. The CDR3 spans 15 residues. Germline V gene lookup returns CDR1 MNHEY and CDR2 SMNVEV (reference sequence). The chain's CDR3 is CASRQGSNSNQPQHF. In nucleotides, the CDR3 is TGTGCCAGCAGGCAGGGGTCAAATAGCAATCAGCCCCAGCATTTT.

V and J are TRBV5-1 and TRBJ2-1; D call uncertain. Trimming took 4 bases from V and 0 from J, leaving 11 bases between them. CDR1 and CDR2 from the germline V gene are SGHRS and YFSETQ. This CDR3 region has 15 residues. In nucleotides, the CDR3 is TGCGCCAGCAGCCTAAGACGGAGCTCCTACAATGAGCAGTTCTTC. As protein: CASSLRRSSYNEQFF.

The CDR3 spells CASSGVQGLSYEQYF. For the CDR3, the DNA is TGTGCCAGCAGCGGAGTTCAGGGGCTCTCCTACGAGCAGTACTTC. The chain is built from TRBV9 and TRBJ2-7; D is perhaps TRBD1 (6 bases). Germline V CDR1 and CDR2: SGDLS, YYNGEE. With 3 bases removed from V and 0 bases from J, the gap between germline ends came to 13 bases. This CDR3 is 15 amino acids long.

This clone appeared once. The rearrangement links TRBV18 to TRBJ2-2; TRBD2 aligns across 9 bases. V was clipped by 0 bases and J by 3 bases; unmatched bases: 2. Germline CDR1 and CDR2: KGHSH and LQKENI. The CDR3 runs to 16 residues. CDR3 loop: CASSPPRLADTGELFF. CDR3 bases: TGTGCCAGCTCACCACCGCGACTAGCGGACACCGGGGAGCTGTTTTTT.

This clone occurred a few times. The chain couples TRBV7-2 to TRBJ1-6; 7 nucleotides align to TRBD1. Looked up from germline, CDR1 is SGHTA and CDR2 is FQGNSA. There are 13 residues in the CDR3. The J segment lost 9 bases and the V segment lost 4 bases, leaving 3 bases of the junction unmatched. The CDR3 region has the DNA TGTGCCAGCAGCTCGGGACAGACTTCACCCCTCCACTTT. It codes for CASSSGQTSPLHF.

This chain connects TRBV29-1 to TRBJ2-5; 9 bases are a match to TRBD1. There are 14 residues in the CDR3. The V gene's germline CDR1 is SQVTM and CDR2 ANQGSEA. The V and J ends lost 6 bases and 6 bases, in that order; junction bases with no gene match: 11. The CDR3 coding sequence is TGCAGCGTCCCGGCGGGACAGGGTTGGAAGACCCAGTACTTC. Amino acids: CSVPAGQGWKTQYF. The variable domain in full, completed from reference TRBV29-1 and TRBJ2-5, reads SAVISQKPSRDICQRGTSLTIQCQVDSQVTMMFWYRQQPGQSLTLIATANQGSEATYESGFVIDKFPISRPNLTFSTLTVSNMSPEDSSIYLCSVPAGQGWKTQYFGPGTRLLVL.